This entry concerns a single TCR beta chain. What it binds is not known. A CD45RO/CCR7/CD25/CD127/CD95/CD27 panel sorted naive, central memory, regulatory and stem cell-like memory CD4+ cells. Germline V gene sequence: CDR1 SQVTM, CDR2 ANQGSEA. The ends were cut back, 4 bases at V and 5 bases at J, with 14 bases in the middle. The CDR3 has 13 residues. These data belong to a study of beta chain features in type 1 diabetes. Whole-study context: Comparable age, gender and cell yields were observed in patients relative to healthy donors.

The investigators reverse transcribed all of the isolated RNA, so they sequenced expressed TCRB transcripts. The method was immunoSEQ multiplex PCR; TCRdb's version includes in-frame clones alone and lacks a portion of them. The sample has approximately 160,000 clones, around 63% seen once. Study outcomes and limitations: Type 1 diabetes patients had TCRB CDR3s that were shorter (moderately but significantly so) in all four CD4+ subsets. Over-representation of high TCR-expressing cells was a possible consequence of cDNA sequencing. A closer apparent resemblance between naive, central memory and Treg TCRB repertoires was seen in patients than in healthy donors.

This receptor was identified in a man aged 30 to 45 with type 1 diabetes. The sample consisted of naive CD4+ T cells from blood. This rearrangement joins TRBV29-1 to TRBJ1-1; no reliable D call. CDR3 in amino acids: CSVGLGRKTEAFF. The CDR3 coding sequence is TGCAGCGTTGGGTTAGGGCGGAAAACTGAAGCTTTCTTT.